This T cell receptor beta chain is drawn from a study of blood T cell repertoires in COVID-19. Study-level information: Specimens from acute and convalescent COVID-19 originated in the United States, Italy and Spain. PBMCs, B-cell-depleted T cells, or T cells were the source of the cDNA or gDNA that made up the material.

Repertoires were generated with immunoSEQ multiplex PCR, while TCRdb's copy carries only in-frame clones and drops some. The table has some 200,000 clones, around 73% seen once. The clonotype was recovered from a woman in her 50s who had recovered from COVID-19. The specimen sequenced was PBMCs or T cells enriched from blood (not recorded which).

CDR3 sequence (DNA): TGTGCCAGCAGGCCGGGACAGGGAGGCGAGACCCAGTACTTC. It yields the protein CASRPGQGGETQYF. The genes are TRBV9 and TRBJ2-5; 9 bases match TRBD1. The V and J ends lost 5 bases and 5 bases, in that order; junction bases with no gene match: 7. The CDR3 length is 14 residues. The V gene's germline CDR1 is SGDLS and CDR2 YYNGEE.